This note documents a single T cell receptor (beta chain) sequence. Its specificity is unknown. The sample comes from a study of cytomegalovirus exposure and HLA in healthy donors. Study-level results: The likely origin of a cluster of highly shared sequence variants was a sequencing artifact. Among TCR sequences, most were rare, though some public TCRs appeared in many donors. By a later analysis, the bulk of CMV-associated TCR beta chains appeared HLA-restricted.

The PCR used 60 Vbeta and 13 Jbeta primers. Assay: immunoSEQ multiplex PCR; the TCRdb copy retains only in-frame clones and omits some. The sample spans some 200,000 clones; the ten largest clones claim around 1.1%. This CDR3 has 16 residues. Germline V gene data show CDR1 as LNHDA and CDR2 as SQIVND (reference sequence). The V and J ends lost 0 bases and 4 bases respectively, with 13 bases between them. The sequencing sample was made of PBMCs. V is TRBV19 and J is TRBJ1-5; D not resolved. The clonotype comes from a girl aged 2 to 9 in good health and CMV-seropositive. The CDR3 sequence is CASSIDFPTANQPQHF. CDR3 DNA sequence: TGTGCCAGTAGTATAGACTTCCCTACAGCTAATCAGCCCCAGCATTTT.